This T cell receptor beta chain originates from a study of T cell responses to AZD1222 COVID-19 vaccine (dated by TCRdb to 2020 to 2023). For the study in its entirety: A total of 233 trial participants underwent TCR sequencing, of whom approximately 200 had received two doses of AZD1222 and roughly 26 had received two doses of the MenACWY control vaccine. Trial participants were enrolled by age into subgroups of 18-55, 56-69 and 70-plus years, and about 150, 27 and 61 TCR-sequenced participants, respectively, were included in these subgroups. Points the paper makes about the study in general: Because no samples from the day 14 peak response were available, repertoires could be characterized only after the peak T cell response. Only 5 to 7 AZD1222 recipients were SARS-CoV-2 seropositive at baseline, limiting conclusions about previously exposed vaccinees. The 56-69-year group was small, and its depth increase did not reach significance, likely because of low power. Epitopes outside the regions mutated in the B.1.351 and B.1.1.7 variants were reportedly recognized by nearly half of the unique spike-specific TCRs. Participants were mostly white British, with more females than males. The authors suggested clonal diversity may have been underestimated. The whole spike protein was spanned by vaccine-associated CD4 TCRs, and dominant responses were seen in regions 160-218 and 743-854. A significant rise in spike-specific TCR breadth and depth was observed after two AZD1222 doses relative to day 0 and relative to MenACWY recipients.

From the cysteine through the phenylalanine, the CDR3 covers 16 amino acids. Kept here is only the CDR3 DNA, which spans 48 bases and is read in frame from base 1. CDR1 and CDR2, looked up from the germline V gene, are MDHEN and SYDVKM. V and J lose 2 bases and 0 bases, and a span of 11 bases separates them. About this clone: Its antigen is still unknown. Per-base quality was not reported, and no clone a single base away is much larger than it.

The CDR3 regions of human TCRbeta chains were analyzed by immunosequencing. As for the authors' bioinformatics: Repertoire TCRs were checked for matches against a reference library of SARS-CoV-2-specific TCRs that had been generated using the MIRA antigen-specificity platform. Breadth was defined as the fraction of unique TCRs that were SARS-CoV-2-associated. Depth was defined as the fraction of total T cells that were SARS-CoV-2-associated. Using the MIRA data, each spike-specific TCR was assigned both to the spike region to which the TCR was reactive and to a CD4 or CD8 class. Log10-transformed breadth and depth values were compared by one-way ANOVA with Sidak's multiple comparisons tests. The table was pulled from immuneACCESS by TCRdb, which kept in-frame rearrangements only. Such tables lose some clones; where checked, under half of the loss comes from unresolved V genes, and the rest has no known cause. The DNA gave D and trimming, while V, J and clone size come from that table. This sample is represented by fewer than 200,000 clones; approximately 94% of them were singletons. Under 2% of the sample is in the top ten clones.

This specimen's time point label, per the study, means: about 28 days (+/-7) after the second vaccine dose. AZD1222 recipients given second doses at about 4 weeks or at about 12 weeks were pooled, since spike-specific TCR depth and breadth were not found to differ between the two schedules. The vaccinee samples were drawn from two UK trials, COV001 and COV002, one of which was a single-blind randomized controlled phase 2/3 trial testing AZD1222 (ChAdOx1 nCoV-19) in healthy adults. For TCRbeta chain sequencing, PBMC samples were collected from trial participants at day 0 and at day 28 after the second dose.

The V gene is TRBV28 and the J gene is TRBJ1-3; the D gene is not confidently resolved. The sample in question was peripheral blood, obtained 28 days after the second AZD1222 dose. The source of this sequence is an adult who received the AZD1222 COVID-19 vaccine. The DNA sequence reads TGTGCCAGCAGTTTACACCCGGGTAGCTCTGGAAACACCATATATTTT. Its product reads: CASSLHPGSSGNTIYF.